The clone carrying this TCR beta chain has only a few counts. As yet, its antigen is unknown. The data were taken from a study of tumor-infiltrating lymphocytes in localized non-small cell lung cancer. Background on the study: Tumor tissue and non-adjacent uninvolved lung came from each patient. Overall study results and limits: T-cell fraction did not differ between immunotypes IM1 and IM2. Different pieces of the same tissue went to different assays, confounding technical variation with intratumor heterogeneity.

Sequencing used immunoSEQ multiplex PCR; TCRdb keeps in-frame clones, though not all of them. The sample carries 15,000 or so clones, 70% to 85% recorded once. Sequenced input: lung tumor tissue. The receptor's source is a human donor with non-small cell lung cancer.

CDR3 DNA: TGTGCCAGCAGGGACAGCGGGGGTACCTACGAGCAGTACTTC. Translating it yields CASRDSGGTYEQYF. This chain uses TRBV7-6 with TRBJ2-7, with 8 nucleotides matching TRBD2. Per the germline V gene, CDR1 is SGHVS and CDR2 is FNYEAQ. The J segment lost 2 bases and the V segment lost 6 bases, leaving 6 bases of the junction unmatched. The CDR3 totals 14 residues.